This T cell receptor beta chain comes out of a study of shared clonotypes between healthy human individuals. Germline-derived CDR1 and CDR2 are GTSNPN and SVGIG (reference sequence). The CDR3 consists of 13 residues. Trimming at V came to 4 bases and at J to 5 bases, leaving 5 bases not matched to a gene. The table came from immunoSEQ multiplex PCR; TCRdb's copy has only in-frame clones and leaves some out. The sample lists about 980,000 clones, about three quarters occurring once. Study results and caveats: Owing to a small donor count, the genetic and exposure-history diversity represented was limited. Estimated richness was generally greater in naive than memory subsets. Generation of non-shared clonotypes was less probable than generation of clonotypes shared by all four donors.

Healthy HIV-negative adults without recent acute infections or vaccinations served as donors. Concerning this clone itself: The target antigen is unknown.

The receptor was isolated from a man in his late teens or twenties in good health. The chain uses TRBV30 and TRBJ2-7; the match to TRBD1 covers 10 bases. The sequenced sample was memory CD4+ T cells sorted from blood. The sample's subset: CD45RA-negative fraction. The DNA for the CDR3 is TGTGCCTGGAAAGGGACAGGGGCCCACGAGCAGTACTTC. Encoded protein: CAWKGTGAHEQYF.